This passage covers 8 T cell receptor beta chains from one sample sequenced in a study of blood T cell dynamics during melanoma immunotherapy. Time point noted: week 3, after first cycle of checkpoint inhibitor. Assay: immunoSEQ multiplex PCR; the TCRdb copy retains only in-frame clones and omits some. The table shows about 10,000 clones, with approximately 90% occurring only once. Source: blood, taken from a patient treated with checkpoint blockade. These receptors all stem from a human donor with melanoma.

V is TRBV29-1 and J is TRBJ2-1; a possible D gene is TRBD1 (5 bases). Per germline, CDR1 SQVTM and CDR2 ANQGSEA. The CDR3 has 14 amino acids. Deletions cut 6 bases from V and 4 bases from J, with 16 bases between. The CDR3 protein is CSVETASSYNEQFF. In DNA form, the CDR3 reads TGCAGCGTGGAGACAGCCTCTTCATACAATGAGCAGTTCTTC.

The chain uses TRBV6-1 and TRBJ2-7; 7 nucleotides line up with TRBD1. The germline V gene encodes CDR1 MNHNS and CDR2 SASEGT. V gave up 2 bases and J gave up 0 bases; unmatched junction bases: 4. CDR3 length equals 15 residues. The CDR3 DNA reads as TGTGCCAGCAGTGAATCGGGGACAGCCTCCTACGAGCAGTACTTC. Its translation: CASSESGTASYEQYF.

In its sample, this clone was seen once. The rearrangement links TRBV28 to TRBJ2-1; TRBD2 matches at 7 bases. Germline V gene sequence: CDR1 MDHEN, CDR2 SYDVKM. The CDR3 has 15 amino acids. V lost 2 bases to trimming and J lost 3 bases; unmatched junction nucleotides: 4. CDR3 sequence: CASSLGLGYYNEQFF. CDR3 in DNA: TGTGCCAGCAGTTTAGGACTAGGGTACTACAATGAGCAGTTCTTC.

This clone was observed a handful of times. This rearrangement joins TRBV18 to TRBJ2-6; a possible D gene is TRBD1 (7 bases). From germline, CDR1 is KGHSH and CDR2 LQKENI. V was cut by 2 bases and J by 0 bases, with 14 bases left in between. This CDR3 region has 18 residues. The CDR3 DNA is TGTGCCAGCTCACCAGCGACAGGGACTCGCTCTGGGGCCAACGTCCTGACTTTC. Translation: CASSPATGTRSGANVLTF.

Notes on this clone: The identical CDR3 is also encoded by other nucleotide sequences in the sample. V is TRBV19 and J is TRBJ2-3, with D tentatively TRBD1 or TRBD2 (6 bases each). Germline assignment: CDR1 LNHDA and CDR2 SQIVND (reference sequence). Trimming left V 3 bases short and J 1 base short, with 11 bases between. The CDR3 runs 15 residues. The CDR3 loop is CASSIRGLGTDTQYF. CDR3 bases: TGTGCCAGTAGTATCCGGGGGCTTGGCACAGATACGCAGTATTTT.

The chain links TRBV11-2 to TRBJ1-3, with D maybe TRBD1 (6 bases). The germline gives CDR1 SGHAT, CDR2 FQNNGV. V gave up 5 bases and J gave up 0 bases, with 17 bases separating them. This CDR3 spans 17 amino acids. The CDR3 region is CASSLREGGFSGNTIYF. CDR3 in DNA: TGTGCCAGCAGCCTAAGGGAGGGGGGGTTCTCTGGAAACACCATATATTTT.

The count of this clone is one. This chain uses TRBV29-1 with TRBJ1-2; 7 bases map to TRBD1. The CDR3 sequence is 13 residues long. Germline loops: CDR1 SQVTM, CDR2 ANQGSEA. The J segment lost 5 bases and the V segment lost 0 bases, leaving 3 bases of the junction unmatched. The CDR3 spells CSVEDRTGYGYTF. The CDR3 DNA reads as TGCAGCGTTGAAGATCGGACAGGTTATGGCTACACCTTC.

The chain carries TRBV5-1 and TRBJ1-1; the D gene is possibly TRBD1 (6 bases). This CDR3 region has 14 residues. The germline V gene has CDR1 SGHRS and CDR2 YFSETQ. V lost 2 bases and J lost 1, with 9 bases in between. The CDR3 sequence: CASSFQGQNTEAFF. The CDR3 nucleotides are TGCGCCAGCAGCTTTCAGGGACAGAACACTGAAGCTTTCTTT.